This T cell receptor (beta chain) came from a study of shared clonotypes between healthy human individuals. Study at large: Each donor's CD4 naive and CD4 memory cells filled three plates apiece, CD8 naive two, and CD8 memory one.

Worth noting for this clone: What it binds is unknown.

Generated by immunoSEQ multiplex PCR, the TCRdb table keeps only in-frame clones and is missing some. The sample consists of around 2,000,000 clones, 95% of them appearing once. Trimming left V 6 bases short and J 6 bases short, with 16 bases between. The V gene's germline CDR1 is KGHSH and CDR2 LQKENI. This CDR3 region has 14 residues. Study-wide findings and caveats: Memory subsets generally showed lower estimated richness than naive subsets. Clonotype sharing among donors likely depends on sequencing depth.

Sequenced: naive CD4+ T cells sorted from blood. The sample's subset: CD45RA+ positively selected. The TCR was taken from a man aged 18 to 30 in good health. The rearrangement links TRBV18 to TRBJ2-3; D tentatively fits TRBD1 or TRBD2 (6 bases each). The CDR3 coding sequence is TGTGCCAGCTCCCACCGGGGGCTCGGGGATACGCAGTATTTT. This translates into CASSHRGLGDTQYF.